The 3 T cell receptor beta chains listed next were all sequenced from one sample in a study of vaccination and CD4 T cells after COVID-19. Noted treatment: approximately 9-day PBMC culture with coronavirus spike peptide pools or control peptides (ViraFEST assay). With the Oncomine TCR Beta short-read assay, DNA from cultured CD4+ T cells was sequenced. TCRdb used MiXCR to reprocess the PCR reads, holding one entry per CDR3 protein. The sample lists roughly 20,000 distinct CDR3 sequences, 60% occurring once. Antigens of these TCRs are unknown. Sequencing was performed on CD4+ T cells from blood, cultured in vitro, taken after SARS-CoV-2 vaccination. These receptors were obtained from a human donor who had recovered from COVID-19.

This chain links TRBV27 with TRBJ1-2, with 11 bases that match TRBD1. CDR3 size: 14 residues. Germline CDR1 MNHEY, CDR2 SMNVEV (reference sequence). Germline trimming cut 4 bases from V and 5 bases from J; bases unmatched to any gene: 3. CDR3 nucleotides: TGTGCCAGCAGTTGGGGACAGGGGGGGTATGGCTACACCTTC. This codes for CASSWGQGGYGYTF.

The CDR3 bases are TGCGCCAGCAGCGAAGGACGGATAGGCACAGATACGCAGTATTTT. Translating gives CASSEGRIGTDTQYF. This chain joins TRBV5-1 and TRBJ2-3; no firm D call. CDR1 SGHRS and CDR2 YFSETQ come from the germline V gene. Trimming cost V 4 bases and J 1 base, with 13 bases left between them. The CDR3 length is 15 residues.

This chain links TRBV7-9 with TRBJ2-3, with TRBD2 identical over 11 bases. This CDR3 is 16 amino acids long. J lost 0 bases, V lost 4 bases, and 3 bases had no gene match. Germline CDR1 and CDR2: SEHNR and FQNEAQ (reference sequence). The DNA for the CDR3 is TGTGCCAGCAGCTCTGGACTAGCGGGCAGCACAGATACGCAGTATTTT. This sequence encodes CASSSGLAGSTDTQYF.